This TCR beta chain was obtained from a study of shared clonotypes between healthy human individuals. Generated by immunoSEQ multiplex PCR, the TCRdb table keeps only in-frame clones and is missing some. The data contain a few million clones, roughly 92% of them singletons. Every contributor of samples was a Caucasian grown-up residing in Nashville, Tennessee. A CD45RA-negative memory subset and a CD45RA+ naive subset were separated from the CD4+ cells. This clone appeared a few times. Its antigen is not identified. Study outcomes and limitations: Some naive CD4 clonotypes, 4.5% to 5.5%, turned up in common across a handful of donors.

The sample taken for sequencing was naive CD4+ T cells sorted from blood. Described subset: CD45RA+ positively selected. The origin of this receptor is a man between 18 and 29 years old in good health.

The CDR3 sequence: CSVEAKNTEAFF. The CDR3 DNA reads TGCAGCGTTGAAGCTAAGAACACTGAAGCTTTCTTT. The chain joins TRBV29-1 to TRBJ1-1, with no clear D. In germline, CDR1 is SQVTM, CDR2 ANQGSEA. V lost 1 base to trimming and J lost 1 base, with 4 bases between them. This CDR3 is 12 amino acids long.